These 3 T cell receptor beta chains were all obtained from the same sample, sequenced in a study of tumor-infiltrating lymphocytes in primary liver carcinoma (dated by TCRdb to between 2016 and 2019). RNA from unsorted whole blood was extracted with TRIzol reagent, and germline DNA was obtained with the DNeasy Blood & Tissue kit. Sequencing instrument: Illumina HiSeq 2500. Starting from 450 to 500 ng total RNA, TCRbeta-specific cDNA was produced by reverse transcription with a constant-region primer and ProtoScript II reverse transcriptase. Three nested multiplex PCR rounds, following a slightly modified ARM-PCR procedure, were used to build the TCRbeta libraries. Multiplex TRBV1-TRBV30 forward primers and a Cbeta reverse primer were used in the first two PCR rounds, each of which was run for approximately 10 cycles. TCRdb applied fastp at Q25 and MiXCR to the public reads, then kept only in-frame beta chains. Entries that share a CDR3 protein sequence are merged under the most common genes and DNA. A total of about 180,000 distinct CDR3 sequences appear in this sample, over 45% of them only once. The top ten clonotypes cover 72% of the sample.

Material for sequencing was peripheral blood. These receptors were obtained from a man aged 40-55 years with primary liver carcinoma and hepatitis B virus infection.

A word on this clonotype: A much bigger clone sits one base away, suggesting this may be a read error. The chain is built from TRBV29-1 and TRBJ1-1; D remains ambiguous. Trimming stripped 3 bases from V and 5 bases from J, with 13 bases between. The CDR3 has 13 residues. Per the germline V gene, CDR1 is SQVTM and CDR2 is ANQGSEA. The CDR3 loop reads CSVEQQRNTEAFF. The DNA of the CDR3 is TGCAGCGTTGAGCAGCAGCGTAATACTGAAGCTTTCTTT.

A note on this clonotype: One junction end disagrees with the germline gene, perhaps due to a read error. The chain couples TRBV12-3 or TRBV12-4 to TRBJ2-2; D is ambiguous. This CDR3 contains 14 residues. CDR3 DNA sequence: TGTGACAGCAGTTCGGACCACAACACCGGGGAGCTGTTTTTT. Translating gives CDSSSDHNTGELFF.

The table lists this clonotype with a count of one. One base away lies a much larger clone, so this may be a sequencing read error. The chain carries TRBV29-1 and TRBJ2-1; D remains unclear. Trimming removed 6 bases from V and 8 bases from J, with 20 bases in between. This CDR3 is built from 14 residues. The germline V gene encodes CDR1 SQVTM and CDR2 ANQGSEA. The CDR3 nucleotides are TGCAGCGTCCATGGTCTCTGGAACAGCGATGAGCAGTTCTTC. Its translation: CSVHGLWNSDEQFF.